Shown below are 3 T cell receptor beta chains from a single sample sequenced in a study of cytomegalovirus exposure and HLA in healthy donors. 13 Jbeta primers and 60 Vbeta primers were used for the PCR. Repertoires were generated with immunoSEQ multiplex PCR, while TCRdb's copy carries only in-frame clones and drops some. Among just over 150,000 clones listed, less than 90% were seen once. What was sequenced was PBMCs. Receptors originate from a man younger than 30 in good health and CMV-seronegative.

Here the CDR3 reads CASSVGQTNQPQHF. CDR3 in DNA: TGTGCCAGCAGTGTGGGGCAGACCAATCAGCCCCAGCATTTT. This sequence joins TRBV6-1 and TRBJ1-5; TRBD1 is a possible D gene (5 bases). The V gene lost 4 bases and the J gene lost 3 bases, with 10 bases spanning the gap. The CDR3 spans 14 residues. The germline CDR1 and CDR2 sequences are MNHNS and SASEGT.

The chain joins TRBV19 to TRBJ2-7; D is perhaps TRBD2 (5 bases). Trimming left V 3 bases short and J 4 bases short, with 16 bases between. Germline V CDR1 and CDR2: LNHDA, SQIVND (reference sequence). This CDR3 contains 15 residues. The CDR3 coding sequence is TGTGCCAGTAGTATCACCACGGGGTCGCGGTACGAGCAGTACTTC. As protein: CASSITTGSRYEQYF.

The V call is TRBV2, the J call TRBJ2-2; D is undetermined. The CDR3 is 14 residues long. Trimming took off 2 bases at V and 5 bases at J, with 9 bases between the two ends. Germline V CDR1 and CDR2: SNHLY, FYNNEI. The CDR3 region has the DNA TGTGCCAGCAGTGAAAGTCAGGTTACCGGGGAGCTGTTTTTT. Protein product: CASSESQVTGELFF.